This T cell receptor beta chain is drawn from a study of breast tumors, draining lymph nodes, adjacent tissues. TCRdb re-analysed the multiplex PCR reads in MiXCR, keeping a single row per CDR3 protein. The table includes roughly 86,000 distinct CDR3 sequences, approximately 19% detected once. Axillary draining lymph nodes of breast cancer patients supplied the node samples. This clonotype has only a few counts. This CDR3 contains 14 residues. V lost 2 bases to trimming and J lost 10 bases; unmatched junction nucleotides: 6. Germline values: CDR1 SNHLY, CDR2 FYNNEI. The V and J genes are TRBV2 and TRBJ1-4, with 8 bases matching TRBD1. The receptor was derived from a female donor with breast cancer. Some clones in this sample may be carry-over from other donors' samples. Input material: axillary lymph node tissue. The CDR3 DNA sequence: TGTGCCAGCAGTGAACGAGGACAGGGTGGAAAACTGTTTTTT. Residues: CASSERGQGGKLFF.